This T cell receptor beta chain was captured in a study of cytomegalovirus exposure and HLA in healthy donors. Study-level background: Under 85% of some 390 genotyped donors fell in the Caucasian-associated ancestry cluster.

Study observations and caveats: The study flagged about 160 TCR beta chains as cytomegalovirus-associated. Specificity for CMV antigens was confirmed in vitro for a few of the CMV-associated chains.

The PCR contained 60 Vbeta and 13 Jbeta primers. Profiling relied on immunoSEQ multiplex PCR, and the TCRdb table lists in-frame clones only, not all of them. The data show 150,000 to 200,000 clones, about 80% seen once. The length of the CDR3 is 17 residues. Germline lookup yields CDR1 SGHAT and CDR2 FQNNGV. Trimming removed 1 base from V and 3 bases from J; junction bases left unmatched: 6. In this sample, this clone turned up a few times. No antigen is known for it. The receptor was isolated from a woman in her 30s in good health and CMV-seronegative. What was sequenced was PBMCs. The V and J genes are TRBV11-2 and TRBJ1-5; 10 bases agree with TRBD1. The chain's CDR3 is CASSLVIGTGANQPQHF. For the CDR3, the DNA is TGTGCCAGCAGCTTAGTGATCGGGACAGGGGCCAATCAGCCCCAGCATTTT. The whole variable domain, filled in from reference TRBV11-2 and TRBJ1-5, reads EAGVAQSPRYKIIEKRQSVAFWCNPISGHATLYWYQQILGQGPKLLIQFQNNGVVDDSQLPKDRFSAERLKGVDSTLKIQPAKLEDSAVYLCASSLVIGTGANQPQHFGDGTRLSIL.